These 22 T cell receptor beta chains were sequenced from one sample in a study of response to subunit inactivated influenza vaccine. Each CDR3 protein is one row after TCRdb ran MiXCR on the RT-PCR reads. The repertoire includes 800,000 to 1,000,000 distinct CDR3 sequences, 21% of them detected once, and roughly a tenth sits in the top ten. Sequenced here: PBMCs from blood, sampled more than 4 days after vaccination. Receptors were obtained from a man in his fifties who received an inactivated influenza vaccine.

This clonotype was observed a handful of times. The chain is built from TRBV18 and TRBJ2-4; perhaps TRBD2 as D (6 bases). The germline CDR1 and CDR2 sequences are KGHSH and LQKENI. This CDR3 is built from 14 residues. Trimming took 0 bases from V and 13 from J, leaving 16 bases between them. CDR3 sequence reads: CASSPPNAQGLQYF. For the CDR3, the DNA is TGTGCCAGCTCACCACCAAATGCCCAGGGACTCCAGTACTTC.

The chain couples TRBV30 to TRBJ2-7, with D hard to call. The germline V and J ends were trimmed by 0 bases and 4 bases, with 7 bases remaining between them. The V gene's germline CDR1 is GTSNPN and CDR2 SVGIG (reference sequence). This CDR3 spans 12 amino acids. The CDR3 DNA is TGTGCCTGGAGTGTAACTCTGTACGAGCAGTACTTC. This codes for CAWSVTLYEQYF. The variable domain in full, completed from reference TRBV30 and TRBJ2-7, reads SQTIHQWPATLVQPVGSPLSLECTVEGTSNPNLYWYRQAAGRGLQLLFYSVGIGQISSEVPQNLSASRPQDRQFILSSKKLLLSDSGFYLCAWSVTLYEQYFGPGTRLTVT.

The sample holds a few counts of this clonotype. This sequence joins TRBV15 and TRBJ2-5; D is unresolved. This CDR3 region has 15 residues. Germline assignment: CDR1 LNHNV and CDR2 YYDKDF (reference sequence). Trimming pared 1 base from V and 5 bases from J, leaving 14 bases between. Here the CDR3 DNA reads TGTGCCACCAGCAGAGCGCGGCTCCTAAGGGAGACCCAGTACTTC. Translating it yields CATSRARLLRETQYF. Full variable domain (outside the CDR3, taken from reference TRBV15 and TRBJ2-5): DAMVIQNPRYQVTQFGKPVTLSCSQTLNHNVMYWYQQKSSQAPKLLFHYYDKDFNNEADTPDNFQSRRPNTSFCFLDIRSPGLGDTAMYLCATSRARLLRETQYFGPGTRLLVL.

This clonotype was observed a handful of times. The chain recombines TRBV7-2 with TRBJ2-1; TRBD2 agrees at 8 bases. This CDR3 comprises 15 residues. Germline V gene sequence: CDR1 SGHTA, CDR2 FQGNSA. V lost 0 bases to trimming and J lost 8 bases; unmatched junction nucleotides: 6. CDR3 loop: CASSLATGGPYEQFF. CDR3 bases: TGTGCCAGCAGCTTAGCGACGGGAGGGCCCTATGAGCAGTTCTTC. Variable domain in full (rest from reference TRBV7-2 and TRBJ2-1): GAGVSQSPSNKVTEKGKDVELRCDPISGHTALYWYRQSLGQGLEFLIYFQGNSAPDKSGLPSDRFSAERTGGSVSTLTIQRTQQEDSAVYLCASSLATGGPYEQFFGPGTRLTVL.

The CDR3 nucleotides are TGCGCCAGCAGTGATCGGCCTTCGAGAGGCTTCTCCTACGAGCAGTACTTC. This translates into CASSDRPSRGFSYEQYF. The V gene is TRBV10-2, the J gene TRBJ2-7; D is undetermined. Germline V gives CDR1 WSHSY, CDR2 SAAADI. Trimming removed 3 bases from V and 0 bases from J, with 18 bases in between. CDR3 length: 17 residues.

This clonotype was counted between two and nine times. J is TRBJ2-5 and V is TRBV10-3; 7 bases are shared with TRBD2. Losses at the gene ends were 6 bases for V and 9 bases for J; bases not matched to a gene: 10. The CDR3 is 13 residues long. The V gene's germline CDR1 is ENHRY and CDR2 SYGVKD. CDR3 coding DNA: TGTGCCATCAGCACCGGGACGGCGGGGGCCCAGTACTTC. Encoded protein: CAISTGTAGAQYF.

The rearrangement joins TRBV2 to TRBJ2-1; no clear D gene. This CDR3 contains 14 residues. Germline assignment: CDR1 SNHLY and CDR2 FYNNEI. The V and J ends lost 6 bases and 2 bases respectively, with 11 bases between them. CDR3 nucleotide sequence: TGTGCCAGCAGCTCCATCCCCCCCTACAATGAGCAGTTCTTC. It encodes CASSSIPPYNEQFF.

The J gene is TRBJ2-3, the V gene TRBV24-1; D not resolved. This CDR3 comprises 15 residues. Trimming shortened V by 0 bases and J by 5 bases, and 11 bases separated the two germline ends. CDR1 KGHDR and CDR2 SFDVKD come from the germline V gene. CDR3 residues: CATSDLTGSGDTQYF. The CDR3 DNA is TGTGCCACCAGTGATTTGACCGGTAGTGGAGATACGCAGTATTTT.

The CDR3 sequence is CASSQGVAGTKADTQYF. The CDR3 nucleotides are TGCGCCAGCAGCCAAGGCGTCGCGGGGACTAAGGCAGATACGCAGTATTTT. The genes are TRBV4-3 and TRBJ2-3, with 7 positions matching TRBD2. Losses at the gene ends were 1 base for V and 4 bases for J; bases not matched to a gene: 11. This CDR3 has 17 residues. Germline loops: CDR1 LGHNA, CDR2 YSLEER.

This sequence joins TRBV5-5 and TRBJ2-3; no reliable D call. Trimming shortened V by 0 bases and J by 2 bases, and 10 bases separated the two germline ends. The CDR3 has 15 residues. CDR1 and CDR2 (germline): SGHKS, YYEKEE (reference sequence). CDR3 nucleotides: TGTGCCAGCAGCTTGGCGAGACAATTCACAGATACGCAGTATTTT. Translation gives CASSLARQFTDTQYF.

The chain has TRBV18 and TRBJ2-3; maybe TRBD2 (6 bases). Germline V gene lookup returns CDR1 KGHSH and CDR2 LQKENI. The CDR3 consists of 16 residues. Trimming shortened V by 1 base and J by 3 bases, and 14 bases separated the two germline ends. CDR3 protein: CASSPLAERLTDTQYF. The CDR3 nucleotides are TGTGCCAGCTCACCACTAGCGGAGAGGCTTACAGATACGCAGTATTTT.

This clonotype showed up just a few times. The V call is TRBV5-1, the J call TRBJ2-7; 7 bases align to TRBD1. The junction had 7 bases not matched to a gene; V was cut back by 4 bases and J by 3 bases. CDR3 length: 14 amino acids. CDR1 and CDR2 (germline): SGHRS, YFSETQ. For the CDR3, the DNA is TGCGCCAGCAGCGGAACAGGGGAGCGCTACGAGCAGTACTTC. This translates into CASSGTGERYEQYF.

The chain uses TRBV19 and TRBJ1-6; D remains ambiguous. V lost 5 bases, J lost 5 bases, and 16 bases lay in between. CDR1 is LNHDA and CDR2 is SQIVND in the germline V gene (reference sequence). The CDR3 is 16 amino acids. The CDR3 region has the DNA TGTGCCAGTAGTTTTTTTGCGAGGAGGAATAATTCACCCCTCCACTTT. Amino acids: CASSFFARRNNSPLHF.

This rearrangement joins TRBV7-9 to TRBJ2-7; D is tentatively TRBD1 or TRBD2 (5 bases each). The V gene lost 2 bases and the J gene lost 3 bases, with 14 bases spanning the gap. Germline CDR1 is SEHNR and CDR2 is FQNEAQ (reference sequence). The CDR3 has 15 amino acids. The CDR3 sequence: CASSLRGAAHYEQYF. DNA for the CDR3: TGTGCCAGCAGCTTAAGAGGGGCCGCACACTACGAGCAGTACTTC.

The gene calls are TRBV15 and TRBJ2-1; no definite D call. CDR1 LNHNV and CDR2 YYDKDF come from the germline V gene (reference sequence). V lost 1 base, J lost 0 bases, and 4 bases lay in between. CDR3 length equals 14 residues. The CDR3 DNA is TGTGCCACCAGCAGAGGGGGCTCCTACAATGAGCAGTTCTTC. The encoded protein is CATSRGGSYNEQFF.

The chain recombines TRBV20-1 with TRBJ2-1; 8 nucleotides match TRBD1. The length of the CDR3 is 13 residues. CDR1 and CDR2 (germline): DFQATT, SNEGSKA (reference sequence). V was pared by 7 bases and J by 7 bases, with 9 bases of the junction left unmatched. The DNA of the CDR3 is TGCAGTGTTCCGTCGGACAGGGAGAATGAGCAGTTCTTC. Protein: CSVPSDRENEQFF.

J is TRBJ2-7 and V is TRBV29-1, with a weak D call TRBD2 (5 bases). CDR3 size: 14 residues. V was clipped by 6 bases and J by 0 bases, with 15 bases between them. Germline lookup yields CDR1 SQVTM and CDR2 ANQGSEA. The CDR3 is CSVLSAVTSYEQYF. The CDR3 coding sequence is TGCAGCGTACTATCAGCGGTGACCTCCTACGAGCAGTACTTC.

This clonotype was found once. This sequence joins TRBV30 and TRBJ2-7, with D perhaps assigned TRBD1 or TRBD2 (5 bases each). The CDR3 has 13 amino acids. Trimming left V 5 bases short and J 6 bases short, with 17 bases between. In germline, CDR1 is GTSNPN, CDR2 SVGIG (reference sequence). CDR3 nucleotides: TGTGCCTGGGTTGGGACGGCGACAACCGAGCAGTACTTC. The encoded protein is CAWVGTATTEQYF.

The rearrangement links TRBV11-3 to TRBJ2-7; 9 bases are shared with TRBD1. Germline values: CDR1 SGHNT, CDR2 YENEEA. The V segment lost 5 bases and the J segment 6 bases; nucleotides outside the gene matches: 5. The CDR3 sequence is 13 residues long. This chain's CDR3 is CASSGTGPSEQYF. The CDR3 DNA sequence: TGTGCCAGCAGCGGGACAGGGCCTTCCGAGCAGTACTTC.

This clonotype appeared a few times. The V gene is TRBV7-3, the J gene TRBJ2-1; 8 bases are a match to TRBD1. Germline V gene lookup returns CDR1 SGHTA and CDR2 FQGTGA. This CDR3 is 15 amino acids long. Unmatched junction bases numbered 7, after V lost 1 base and J lost 8 bases. The CDR3 DNA sequence: TGTGCCAGCAGCTTAAAAGGGGCAGGGGGCGATGAGCAGTTCTTC. Translation gives CASSLKGAGGDEQFF.

The chain links TRBV5-1 to TRBJ1-1; TRBD1 might be the D (6 bases). V was cut by 2 bases and J by 6 bases, with 11 bases left in between. The germline gives CDR1 SGHRS, CDR2 YFSETQ. The CDR3 extends over 13 amino acids. The CDR3 bases are TGCGCCAGCAGCTTACAGGGTTATCCTGAAGCTTTCTTT. This codes for CASSLQGYPEAFF.

This clonotype occurred a few times. The J gene is TRBJ2-7, the V gene TRBV5-1, with D perhaps TRBD1 (7 bases). The germline V gene has CDR1 SGHRS and CDR2 YFSETQ. This CDR3 has 15 amino acids. V lost 3 bases and J lost 4, with 17 bases in between. The CDR3 nucleotides read TGCGCCAGCAGCTGGGGGGACAGAGAAGGGTACGAGCAGTACTTC. Amino acids: CASSWGDREGYEQYF. The whole variable domain, remainder taken from reference TRBV5-1 and TRBJ2-7, is KAGVTQTPRYLIKTRGQQVTLSCSPISGHRSVSWYQQTPGQGLQFLFEYFSETQRNKGNFPGRFSGRQFSNSRSEMNVSTLELGDSALYLCASSWGDREGYEQYFGPGTRLTVT.